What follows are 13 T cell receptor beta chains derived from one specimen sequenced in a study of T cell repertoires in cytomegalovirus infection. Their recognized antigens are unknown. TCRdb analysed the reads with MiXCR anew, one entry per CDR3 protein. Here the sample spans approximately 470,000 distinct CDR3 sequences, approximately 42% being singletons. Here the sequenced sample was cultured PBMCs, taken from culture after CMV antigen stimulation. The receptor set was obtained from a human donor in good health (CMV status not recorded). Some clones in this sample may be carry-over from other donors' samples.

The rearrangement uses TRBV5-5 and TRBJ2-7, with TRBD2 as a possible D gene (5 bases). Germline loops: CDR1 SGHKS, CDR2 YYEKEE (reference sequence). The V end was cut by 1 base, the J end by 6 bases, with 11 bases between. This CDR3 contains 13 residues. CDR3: CASSLLLVGEQYF. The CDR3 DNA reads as TGTGCCAGCAGCTTGCTACTAGTAGGCGAGCAGTACTTC.

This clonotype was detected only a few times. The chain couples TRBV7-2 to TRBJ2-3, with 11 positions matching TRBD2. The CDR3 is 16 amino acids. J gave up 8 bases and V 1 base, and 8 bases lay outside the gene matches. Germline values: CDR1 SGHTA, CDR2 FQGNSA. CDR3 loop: CASSLGLAGGGGTQYF. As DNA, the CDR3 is TGTGCCAGCAGCTTAGGGCTAGCGGGGGGTGGTGGTACGCAGTATTTT.

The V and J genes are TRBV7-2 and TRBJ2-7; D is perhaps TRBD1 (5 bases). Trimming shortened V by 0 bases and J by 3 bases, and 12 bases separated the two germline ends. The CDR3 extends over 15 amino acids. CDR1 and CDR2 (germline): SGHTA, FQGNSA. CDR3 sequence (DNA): TGTGCCAGCAGCTTAGCACCAGGGTCGGGCTACGAGCAGTACTTC. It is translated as CASSLAPGSGYEQYF.

CDR3 residues: CSVDGDRGFGYTF. CDR3 DNA: TGCAGCGTTGATGGGGACAGGGGGTTTGGCTACACCTTC. This chain uses TRBV29-1 with TRBJ1-2, with 11 positions matching TRBD1. The CDR3 covers 13 residues. The ends lost 3 bases at V and 7 bases at J; junction bases unmatched: 4. Germline V CDR1 and CDR2: SQVTM, ANQGSEA.

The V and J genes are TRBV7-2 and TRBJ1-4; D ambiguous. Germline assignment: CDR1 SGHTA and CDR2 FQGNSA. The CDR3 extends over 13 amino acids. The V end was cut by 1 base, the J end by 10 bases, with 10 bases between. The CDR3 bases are TGTGCCAGCAGCTTAGGGACCCCGCGAAAACTGTTTTTT. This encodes CASSLGTPRKLFF.

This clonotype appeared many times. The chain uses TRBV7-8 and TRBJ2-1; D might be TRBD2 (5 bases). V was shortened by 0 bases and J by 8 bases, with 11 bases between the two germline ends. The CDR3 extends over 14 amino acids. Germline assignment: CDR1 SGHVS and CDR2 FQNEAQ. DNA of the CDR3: TGTGCCAGCAGCTTAGCGGCACTAGAGGATGAGCAGTTCTTC. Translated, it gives CASSLAALEDEQFF. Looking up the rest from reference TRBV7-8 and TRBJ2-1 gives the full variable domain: GAGVSQSPRYKVAKRGQDVALRCDPISGHVSLFWYQQALGQGPEFLTYFQNEAQLDKSGLPSDRFFAERPEGSVSTLKIQRTQQEDSAVYLCASSLAALEDEQFFGPGTRLTVL.

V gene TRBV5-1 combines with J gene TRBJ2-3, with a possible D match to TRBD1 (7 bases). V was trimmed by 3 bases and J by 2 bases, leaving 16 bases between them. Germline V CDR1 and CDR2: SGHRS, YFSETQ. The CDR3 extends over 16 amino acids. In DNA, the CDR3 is TGCGCCAGCAGCTACGGGGGACAGACCTCCACAGATACGCAGTATTTT. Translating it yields CASSYGGQTSTDTQYF. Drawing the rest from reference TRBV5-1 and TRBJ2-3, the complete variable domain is KAGVTQTPRYLIKTRGQQVTLSCSPISGHRSVSWYQQTPGQGLQFLFEYFSETQRNKGNFPGRFSGRQFSNSRSEMNVSTLELGDSALYLCASSYGGQTSTDTQYFGPGTRLTVL.

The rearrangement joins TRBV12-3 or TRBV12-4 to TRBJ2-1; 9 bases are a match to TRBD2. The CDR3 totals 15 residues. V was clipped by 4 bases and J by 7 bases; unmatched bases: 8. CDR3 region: CASSSAGGPENEQFF. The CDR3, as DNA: TGTGCCAGCAGTTCCGCGGGAGGGCCAGAGAATGAGCAGTTCTTC.

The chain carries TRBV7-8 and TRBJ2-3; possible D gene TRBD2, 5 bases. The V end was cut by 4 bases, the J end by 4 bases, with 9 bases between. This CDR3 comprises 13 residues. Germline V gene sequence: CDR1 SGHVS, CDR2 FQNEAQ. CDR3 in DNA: TGTGCCAGCAGCTCGGACTGGGCAGATACGCAGTATTTT. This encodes CASSSDWADTQYF.

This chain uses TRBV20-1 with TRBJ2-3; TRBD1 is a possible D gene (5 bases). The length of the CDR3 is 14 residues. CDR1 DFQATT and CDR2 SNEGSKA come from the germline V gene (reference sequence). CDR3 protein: CRDTTGPSTDTQYF. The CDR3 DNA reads TGCAGGGACACCACTGGACCCAGCACAGATACGCAGTATTTT.

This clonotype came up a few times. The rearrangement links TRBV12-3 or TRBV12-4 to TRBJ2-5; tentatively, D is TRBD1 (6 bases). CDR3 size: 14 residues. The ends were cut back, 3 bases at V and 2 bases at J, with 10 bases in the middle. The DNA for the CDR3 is TGTGCCAGCAGTTTTCAGGGGATACAAGAGACCCAGTACTTC. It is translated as CASSFQGIQETQYF.

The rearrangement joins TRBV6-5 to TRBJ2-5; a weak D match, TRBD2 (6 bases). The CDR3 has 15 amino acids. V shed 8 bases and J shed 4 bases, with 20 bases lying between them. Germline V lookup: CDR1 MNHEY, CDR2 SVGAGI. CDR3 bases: TGTGCCAGCTCTGGAACTAGCCCCCCGGGAGAGACCCAGTACTTC. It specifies CASSGTSPPGETQYF.

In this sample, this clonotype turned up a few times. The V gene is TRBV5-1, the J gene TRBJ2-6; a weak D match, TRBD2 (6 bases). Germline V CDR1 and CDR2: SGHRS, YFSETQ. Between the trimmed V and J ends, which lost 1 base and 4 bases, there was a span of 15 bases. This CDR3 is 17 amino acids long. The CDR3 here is CASSLQEGPGGANVLTF. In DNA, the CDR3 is TGCGCCAGCAGCTTGCAGGAGGGTCCTGGCGGGGCCAACGTCCTGACTTTC. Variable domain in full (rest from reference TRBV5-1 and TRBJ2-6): KAGVTQTPRYLIKTRGQQVTLSCSPISGHRSVSWYQQTPGQGLQFLFEYFSETQRNKGNFPGRFSGRQFSNSRSEMNVSTLELGDSALYLCASSLQEGPGGANVLTFGAGSRLTVL.